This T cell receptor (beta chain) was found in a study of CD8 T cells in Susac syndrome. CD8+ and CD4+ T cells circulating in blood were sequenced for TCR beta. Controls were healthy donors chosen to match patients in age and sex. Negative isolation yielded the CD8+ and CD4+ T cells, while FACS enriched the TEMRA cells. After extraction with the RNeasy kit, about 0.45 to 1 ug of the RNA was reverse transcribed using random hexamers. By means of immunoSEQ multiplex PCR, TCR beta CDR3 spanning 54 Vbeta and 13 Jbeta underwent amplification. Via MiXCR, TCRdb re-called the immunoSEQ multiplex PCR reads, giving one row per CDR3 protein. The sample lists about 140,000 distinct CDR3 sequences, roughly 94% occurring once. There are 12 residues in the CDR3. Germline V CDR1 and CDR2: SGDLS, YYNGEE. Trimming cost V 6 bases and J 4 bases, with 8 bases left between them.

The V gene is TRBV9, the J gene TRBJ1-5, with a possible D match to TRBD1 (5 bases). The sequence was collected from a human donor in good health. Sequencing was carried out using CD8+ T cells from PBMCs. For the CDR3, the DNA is TGTGCCAGCAAGAACAGGAATCAGCCCCAGCATTTT. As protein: CASKNRNQPQHF.